These 21 T cell receptor beta chains share one sample of origin, sequenced in a study of cytomegalovirus exposure and HLA in healthy donors. A multiplex PCR was run with 60 Vbeta primers and 13 Jbeta primers. Produced via immunoSEQ multiplex PCR; TCRdb's table is partial and in-frame only. The sample has about 190,000 clones, approximately 79% seen once; the top ten hold around 1.6%. Material for sequencing was PBMCs. Source of these receptors: a woman younger than 35 in good health and CMV-seronegative.

The genes are TRBV14 and TRBJ2-1; D is perhaps TRBD2 (5 bases). The CDR3 contains 15 residues. Germline V CDR1 and CDR2: SGHDN, FVKESK. Trimming took 6 bases from V and 0 from J, leaving 12 bases between them. The CDR3 DNA sequence: TGTGCCAGCAGTCCTAGCTTCAGCTCCTACAATGAGCAGTTCTTC. Translated, it gives CASSPSFSSYNEQFF.

This rearrangement joins TRBV4-3 to TRBJ2-3; weak D call: TRBD2 (6 bases). Germline values: CDR1 LGHNA, CDR2 YSLEER. The V and J ends lost 0 bases and 2 bases respectively, with 9 bases between them. CDR3 length equals 15 residues. Here the CDR3 DNA reads TGCGCCAGCAGCCAAGAGGCTAGCGACACAGATACGCAGTATTTT. Translated: CASSQEASDTDTQYF.

Only one count was recorded for this clone. The V gene is TRBV19, the J gene TRBJ1-1; 7 bases agree with TRBD1. Germline CDR1 LNHDA, CDR2 SQIVND (reference sequence). CDR3 length equals 16 residues. V was pared by 4 bases and J by 0 bases, with 8 bases of the junction left unmatched. The CDR3 sequence: CASSKGGAVLNTEAFF. CDR3 nucleotides: TGTGCCAGTAGTAAAGGGGGCGCGGTCTTGAACACTGAAGCTTTCTTT.

The chain joins TRBV5-6 to TRBJ1-1; 7 nucleotides align to TRBD1. Germline CDR1 reads SGHDT; CDR2 reads YYEEEE. After removal of 8 bases from V and 5 bases from J, the junction contained 6 bases not matched to a gene. The CDR3 covers 12 residues. CDR3 amino acids: CASYRGGTEAFF. The CDR3 bases are TGTGCCAGTTACAGGGGAGGAACTGAAGCTTTCTTT.

V and J are TRBV2 and TRBJ1-6; D may be TRBD1 (6 bases). The CDR3 spans 14 residues. Trimming cost V 6 bases and J 3 bases, with 9 bases left between them. The V gene's germline CDR1 is SNHLY and CDR2 FYNNEI. The CDR3 sequence: CASSLDSYNSPLHF. For the CDR3, the DNA is TGTGCCAGCAGCCTGGACAGCTATAATTCACCCCTCCACTTT.

This chain uses TRBV6-5 with TRBJ1-5; perhaps TRBD1 as D (5 bases). V dropped 0 bases and J dropped 7 bases, with 13 bases sitting between them. The germline gives CDR1 MNHEY, CDR2 SVGAGI. The CDR3 runs 15 residues. The CDR3 sequence: CASSYSTGGEQPQHF. DNA of the CDR3: TGTGCCAGCAGTTACTCGACCGGAGGGGAACAGCCCCAGCATTTT.

This clone has more than one count but fewer than ten. V and J are TRBV6-1 and TRBJ1-6, with a possible D match to TRBD1 (6 bases). V was shortened by 0 bases and J by 6 bases, with 24 bases between the two germline ends. The V gene's germline CDR1 is MNHNS and CDR2 SASEGT. This CDR3 spans 20 amino acids. DNA of the CDR3: TGTGCCAGCAGTGAAGCTGGGAGGGGAATCAGACAGGCTCCTAATTCACCCCTCCACTTT. Translation: CASSEAGRGIRQAPNSPLHF.

V gene TRBV25-1 combines with J gene TRBJ2-5; TRBD2 agrees at 7 bases. Germline CDR1 and CDR2: MGHDK and SYGVNS. J lost 6 bases, V lost 9 bases, and 10 bases had no gene match. This CDR3 has 13 residues. The CDR3 nucleotides read TGTGCCAGGCCCCTGAGGCGGGAGCAGACCCAGTACTTC. Translation gives CARPLRREQTQYF. Using reference TRBV25-1 and TRBJ2-5 for the parts outside the CDR3, the full variable domain is EADIYQTPRYLVIGTGKKITLECSQTMGHDKMYWYQQDPGMELHLIHYSYGVNSTEKGDLSSESTVSRIRTEHFPLTLESARPSHTSQYLCARPLRREQTQYFGPGTRLLVL.

The V gene is TRBV27, the J gene TRBJ2-7, with TRBD2 identical over 7 bases. The CDR3 has 13 amino acids. After removal of 2 bases from V and 7 bases from J, the junction contained 5 bases not matched to a gene. Germline V gene sequence: CDR1 MNHEY, CDR2 SMNVEV (reference sequence). The CDR3 region has the DNA TGTGCCAGCAGTTTAGGGAGGGGCGCAGAGCAGTACTTC. This sequence encodes CASSLGRGAEQYF.

The chain has TRBV28 and TRBJ1-1, with 7 positions matching TRBD1. V was pared by 5 bases and J by 5 bases, with 20 bases of the junction left unmatched. The CDR3 length is 18 residues. Per the germline V gene, CDR1 is MDHEN and CDR2 is SYDVKM. Here the CDR3 DNA reads TGTGCCAGCAGTCCCACCATTAGTTTGAGACAGGGTCGGACTGAAGCTTTCTTT. It yields the protein CASSPTISLRQGRTEAFF. The variable domain in full, with the rest retrieved from reference TRBV28 and TRBJ1-1, is DVKVTQSSRYLVKRTGEKVFLECVQDMDHENMFWYRQDPGLGLRLIYFSYDVKMKEKGDIPEGYSVSREKKERFSLILESASTNQTSMYLCASSPTISLRQGRTEAFFGQGTRLTVV.

V gene TRBV9 combines with J gene TRBJ2-5, with TRBD1 matching over 7 bases. CDR3 length: 14 amino acids. Germline lookup yields CDR1 SGDLS and CDR2 YYNGEE. V was clipped by 3 bases and J by 2 bases; unmatched bases: 4. The CDR3 nucleotides are TGTGCCAGCAGCGCCCGGGACAGTCAAGAGACCCAGTACTTC. The encoded protein is CASSARDSQETQYF.

V gene TRBV5-1 combines with J gene TRBJ2-5; TRBD2 agrees at 7 bases. CDR1 is SGHRS and CDR2 is YFSETQ in the germline V gene. The length of the CDR3 is 14 residues. Unmatched junction bases numbered 5, after V lost 4 bases and J lost 2 bases. CDR3 DNA sequence: TGCGCCAGCAGCCCGAGCGGGGTACAAGAGACCCAGTACTTC. Protein sequence: CASSPSGVQETQYF.

V is TRBV7-2 and J is TRBJ2-5; 9 bases agree with TRBD2. Losses at the gene ends were 1 base for V and 4 bases for J; bases not matched to a gene: 7. Germline V gene sequence: CDR1 SGHTA, CDR2 FQGNSA. The CDR3 totals 16 residues. CDR3 DNA sequence: TGTGCCAGCAGCTTAGTCGGGGGAGCGGGGGGAGAGACCCAGTACTTC. Protein product: CASSLVGGAGGETQYF.

The chain links TRBV19 to TRBJ1-4; no clear D. The CDR3 runs 10 residues. CDR1 is LNHDA and CDR2 is SQIVND in the germline V gene (reference sequence). V dropped 6 bases and J dropped 8 bases, with 4 bases sitting between them. The CDR3 sequence: CASRREKLFF. The CDR3 nucleotides read TGTGCCAGTAGACGGGAAAAACTGTTTTTT.

The chain employs TRBV10-3 and TRBJ2-7; D remains unclear. Between the trimmed V and J ends, which lost 7 bases and 10 bases, there was a span of 20 bases. CDR1 and CDR2 from the germline V gene are ENHRY and SYGVKD. The CDR3 runs to 13 residues. The chain's CDR3 is CAINTPPARLQYF. The CDR3 coding sequence is TGTGCCATCAACACCCCCCCCGCTAGGCTCCAGTACTTC.

The count of this clone is one. The rearrangement links TRBV5-6 to TRBJ1-2; D is uncertain. The CDR3 consists of 11 residues. Germline V lookup: CDR1 SGHDT, CDR2 YYEEEE. Trimming removed 4 bases at V and 4 bases at J, with 5 bases between. CDR3 loop: CASSSFYGYTF. The CDR3 DNA reads TGTGCCAGCAGCAGCTTCTATGGCTACACCTTC.

The V call is TRBV27, the J call TRBJ2-2; D is perhaps TRBD1 (5 bases). The V and J ends lost 2 bases and 1 base respectively, with 5 bases between them. Germline values: CDR1 MNHEY, CDR2 SMNVEV (reference sequence). This CDR3 comprises 14 residues. CDR3: CASSLRGNTGELFF. The CDR3 nucleotides read TGTGCCAGCAGTTTAAGGGGGAACACCGGGGAGCTGTTTTTT.

The chain links TRBV2 to TRBJ1-5, with no clear D. CDR1 is SNHLY, CDR2 FYNNEI, per germline. The CDR3 is made up of 13 amino acids. With 4 bases removed from V and 9 bases from J, the gap between germline ends came to 13 bases. The CDR3 region is CASSGAGGSPQHF. The CDR3 nucleotides are TGTGCCAGCAGTGGGGCAGGAGGGTCGCCCCAGCATTTT.

This chain joins TRBV6-5 and TRBJ1-6; 9 positions match TRBD1. Germline CDR1 MNHEY, CDR2 SVGAGI. V shed 6 bases and J 5 bases; nucleotides not matched to a gene: 5. The CDR3 is 15 amino acids. The CDR3 nucleotides read TGTGCCAGCAGATCAGACAGGGGGGATAATTCACCCCTCCACTTT. Translating gives CASRSDRGDNSPLHF.

This chain links TRBV5-6 with TRBJ2-7; D may be TRBD1 (5 bases). The CDR3 loop spans 14 amino acids. V lost 1 base and J 3 bases, leaving 11 bases between the germline ends. The germline V gene encodes CDR1 SGHDT and CDR2 YYEEEE. The CDR3 protein is CASSLRGGDYEQYF. The CDR3 nucleotides are TGTGCCAGCAGCTTGAGGGGTGGAGACTACGAGCAGTACTTC.

The chain is built from TRBV9 and TRBJ2-3; TRBD2 matches 7 bases. V lost 0 bases, J lost 6 bases, and 4 bases stayed unmatched. The CDR3 loop spans 14 amino acids. CDR1 is SGDLS, CDR2 YYNGEE, per germline. The CDR3 coding sequence is TGTGCCAGCAGCGTAGCTGGGGGGGAGGATACGCAGTATTTT. Translation: CASSVAGGEDTQYF.